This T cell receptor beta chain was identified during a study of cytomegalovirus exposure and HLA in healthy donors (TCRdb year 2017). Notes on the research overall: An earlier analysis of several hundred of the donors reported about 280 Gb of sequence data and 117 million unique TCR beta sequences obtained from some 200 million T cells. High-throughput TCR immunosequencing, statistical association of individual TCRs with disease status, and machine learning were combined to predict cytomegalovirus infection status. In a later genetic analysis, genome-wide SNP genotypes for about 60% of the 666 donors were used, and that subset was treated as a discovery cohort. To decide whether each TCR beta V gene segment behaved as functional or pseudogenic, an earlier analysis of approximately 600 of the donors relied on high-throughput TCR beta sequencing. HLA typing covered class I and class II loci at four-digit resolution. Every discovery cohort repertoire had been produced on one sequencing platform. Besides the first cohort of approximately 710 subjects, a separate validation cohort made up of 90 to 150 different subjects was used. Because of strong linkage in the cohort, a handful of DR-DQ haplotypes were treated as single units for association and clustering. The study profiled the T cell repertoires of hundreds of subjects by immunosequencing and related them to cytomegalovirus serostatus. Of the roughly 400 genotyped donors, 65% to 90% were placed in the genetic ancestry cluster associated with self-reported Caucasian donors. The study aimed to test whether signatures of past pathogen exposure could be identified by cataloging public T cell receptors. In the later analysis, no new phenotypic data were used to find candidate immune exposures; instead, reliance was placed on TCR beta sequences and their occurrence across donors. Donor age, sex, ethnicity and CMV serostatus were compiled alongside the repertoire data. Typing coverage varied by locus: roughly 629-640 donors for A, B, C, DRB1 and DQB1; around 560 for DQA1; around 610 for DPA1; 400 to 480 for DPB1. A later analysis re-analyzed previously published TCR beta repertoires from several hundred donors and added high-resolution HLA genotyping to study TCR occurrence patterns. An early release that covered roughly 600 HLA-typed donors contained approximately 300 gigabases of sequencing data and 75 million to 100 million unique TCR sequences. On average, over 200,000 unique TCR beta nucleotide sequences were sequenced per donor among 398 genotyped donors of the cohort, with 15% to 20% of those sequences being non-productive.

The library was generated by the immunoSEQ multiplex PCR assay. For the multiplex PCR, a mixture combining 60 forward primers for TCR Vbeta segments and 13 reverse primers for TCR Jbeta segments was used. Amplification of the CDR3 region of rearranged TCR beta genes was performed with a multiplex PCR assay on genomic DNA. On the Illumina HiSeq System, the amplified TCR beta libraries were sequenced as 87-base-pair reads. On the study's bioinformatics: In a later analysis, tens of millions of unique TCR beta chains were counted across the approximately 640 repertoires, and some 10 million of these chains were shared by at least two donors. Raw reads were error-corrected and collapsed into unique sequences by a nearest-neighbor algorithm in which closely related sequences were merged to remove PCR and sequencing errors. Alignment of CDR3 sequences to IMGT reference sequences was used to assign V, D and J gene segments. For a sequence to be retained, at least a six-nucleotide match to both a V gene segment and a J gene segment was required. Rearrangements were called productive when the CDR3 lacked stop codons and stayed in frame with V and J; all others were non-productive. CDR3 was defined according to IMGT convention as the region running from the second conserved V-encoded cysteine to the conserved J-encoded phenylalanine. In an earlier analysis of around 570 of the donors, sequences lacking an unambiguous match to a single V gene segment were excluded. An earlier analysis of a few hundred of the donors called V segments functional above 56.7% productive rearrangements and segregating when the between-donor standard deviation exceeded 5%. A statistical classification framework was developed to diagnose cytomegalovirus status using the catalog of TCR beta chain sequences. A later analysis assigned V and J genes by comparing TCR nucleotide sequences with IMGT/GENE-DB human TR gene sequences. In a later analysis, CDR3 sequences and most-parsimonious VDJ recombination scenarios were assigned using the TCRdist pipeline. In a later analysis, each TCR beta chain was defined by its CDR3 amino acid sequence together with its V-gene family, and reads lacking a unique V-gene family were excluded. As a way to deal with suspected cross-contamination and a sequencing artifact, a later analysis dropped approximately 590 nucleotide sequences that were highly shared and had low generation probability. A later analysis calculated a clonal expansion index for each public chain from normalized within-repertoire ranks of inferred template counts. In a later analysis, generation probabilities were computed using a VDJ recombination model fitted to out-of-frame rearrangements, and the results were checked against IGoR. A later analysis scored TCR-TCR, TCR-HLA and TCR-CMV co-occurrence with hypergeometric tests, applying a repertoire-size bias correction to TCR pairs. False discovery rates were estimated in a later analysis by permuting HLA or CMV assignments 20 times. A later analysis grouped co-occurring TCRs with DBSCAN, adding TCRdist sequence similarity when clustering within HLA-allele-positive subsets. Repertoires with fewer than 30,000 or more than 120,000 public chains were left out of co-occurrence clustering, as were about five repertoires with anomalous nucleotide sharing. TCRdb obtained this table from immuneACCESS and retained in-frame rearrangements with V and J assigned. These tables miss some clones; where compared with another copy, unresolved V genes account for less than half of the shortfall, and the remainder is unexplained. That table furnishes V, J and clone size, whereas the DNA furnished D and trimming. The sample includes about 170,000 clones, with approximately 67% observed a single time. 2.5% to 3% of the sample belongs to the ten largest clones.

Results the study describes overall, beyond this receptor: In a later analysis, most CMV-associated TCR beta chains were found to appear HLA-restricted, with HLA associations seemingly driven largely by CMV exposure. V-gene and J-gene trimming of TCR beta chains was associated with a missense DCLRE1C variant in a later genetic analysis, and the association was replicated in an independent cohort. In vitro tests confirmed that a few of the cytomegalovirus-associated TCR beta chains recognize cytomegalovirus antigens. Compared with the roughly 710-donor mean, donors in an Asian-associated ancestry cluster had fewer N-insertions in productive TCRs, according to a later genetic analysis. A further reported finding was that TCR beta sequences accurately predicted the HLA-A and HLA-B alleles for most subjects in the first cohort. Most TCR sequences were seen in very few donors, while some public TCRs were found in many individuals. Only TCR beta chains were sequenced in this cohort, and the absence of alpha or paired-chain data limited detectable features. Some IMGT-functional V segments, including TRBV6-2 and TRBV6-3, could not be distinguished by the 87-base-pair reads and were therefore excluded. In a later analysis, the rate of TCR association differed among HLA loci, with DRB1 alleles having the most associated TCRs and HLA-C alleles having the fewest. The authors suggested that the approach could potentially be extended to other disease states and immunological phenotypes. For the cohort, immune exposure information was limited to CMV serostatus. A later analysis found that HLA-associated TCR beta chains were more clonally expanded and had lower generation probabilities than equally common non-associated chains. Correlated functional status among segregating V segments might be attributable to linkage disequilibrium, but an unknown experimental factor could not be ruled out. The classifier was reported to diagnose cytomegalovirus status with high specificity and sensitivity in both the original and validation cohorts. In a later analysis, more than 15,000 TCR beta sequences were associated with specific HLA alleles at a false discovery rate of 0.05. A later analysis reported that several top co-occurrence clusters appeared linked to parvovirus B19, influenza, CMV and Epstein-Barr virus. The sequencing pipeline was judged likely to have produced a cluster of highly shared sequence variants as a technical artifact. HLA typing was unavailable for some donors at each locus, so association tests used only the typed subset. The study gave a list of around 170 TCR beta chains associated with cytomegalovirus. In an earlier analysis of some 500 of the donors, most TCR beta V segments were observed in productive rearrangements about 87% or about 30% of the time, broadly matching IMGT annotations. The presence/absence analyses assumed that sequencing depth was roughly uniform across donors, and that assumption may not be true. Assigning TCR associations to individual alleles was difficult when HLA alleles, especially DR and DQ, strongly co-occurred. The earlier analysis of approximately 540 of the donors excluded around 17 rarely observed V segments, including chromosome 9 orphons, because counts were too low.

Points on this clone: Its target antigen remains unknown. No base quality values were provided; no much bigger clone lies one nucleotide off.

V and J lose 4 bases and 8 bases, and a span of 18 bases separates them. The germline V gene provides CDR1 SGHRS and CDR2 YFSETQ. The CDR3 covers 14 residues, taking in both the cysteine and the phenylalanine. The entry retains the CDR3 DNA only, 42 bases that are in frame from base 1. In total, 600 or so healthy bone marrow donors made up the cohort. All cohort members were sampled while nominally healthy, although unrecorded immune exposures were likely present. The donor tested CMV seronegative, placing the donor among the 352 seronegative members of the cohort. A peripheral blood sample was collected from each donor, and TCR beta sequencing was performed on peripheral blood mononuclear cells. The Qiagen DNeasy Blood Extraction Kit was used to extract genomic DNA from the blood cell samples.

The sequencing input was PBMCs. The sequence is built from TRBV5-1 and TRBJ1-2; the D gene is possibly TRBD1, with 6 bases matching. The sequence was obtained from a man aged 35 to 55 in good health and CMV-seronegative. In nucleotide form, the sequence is TGCGCCAGCAGCGACCCTGACAGGTTTCAGGGCTACACCTTC. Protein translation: CASSDPDRFQGYTF.